This entry lists 26 T cell receptor beta chains sequenced from one sample in a study of cytomegalovirus exposure and HLA in healthy donors. The assay was immunoSEQ multiplex PCR, and TCRdb's table has in-frame clones only and misses some. The sample holds around 220,000 clones, around 80% seen once. Sequencing was done on a sample of PBMCs. All receptors derive from a woman in her twenties or thirties in good health and CMV-seropositive.

The chain employs TRBV19 and TRBJ1-5; D uncertain. Trimming removed 3 bases from V and 7 bases from J, with 7 bases in between. This CDR3 has 12 residues. Germline loops: CDR1 LNHDA, CDR2 SQIVND (reference sequence). DNA of the CDR3: TGTGCCAGTAGTATGGTGGGACAGCCCCAGCATTTT. Translation: CASSMVGQPQHF.

V and J are TRBV4-1 and TRBJ2-1; 10 bases match TRBD2. Trimming cost V 1 base and J 0 bases; bases outside gene matches: 9. The germline gives CDR1 MGHRA, CDR2 YSYEKL. The CDR3 contains 19 residues. The CDR3, as DNA: TGCGCCAGCAGCCAAGGGGGAGCGGGAGGGCCTAACTCCTACAATGAGCAGTTCTTC. This encodes CASSQGGAGGPNSYNEQFF.

The J gene is TRBJ2-6, the V gene TRBV11-3; TRBD1 is a possible D gene (6 bases). CDR3 length: 15 residues. Trimming took 4 bases from V and 1 from J, leaving 8 bases between them. Looked up from germline, CDR1 is SGHNT and CDR2 is YENEEA. The CDR3 DNA reads as TGTGCCAGCAGCTACACAGGGTCTGGGGCCAACGTCCTGACTTTC. Protein product: CASSYTGSGANVLTF.

The V and J genes are TRBV27 and TRBJ1-1; no definite D call. Germline assignment: CDR1 MNHEY and CDR2 SMNVEV (reference sequence). This CDR3 spans 13 amino acids. Deletions cut 1 base from V and 5 bases from J, with 8 bases between. The CDR3 region is CASSLLRQTEAFF. The CDR3 coding sequence is TGTGCCAGCAGTTTATTACGCCAGACTGAAGCTTTCTTT.

V and J are TRBV4-1 and TRBJ1-5; D unclear. Trimming left V 2 bases short and J 1 base short, with 12 bases between. This CDR3 is 16 amino acids long. Germline CDR1 MGHRA, CDR2 YSYEKL. Written as DNA, the CDR3 is TGCGCCAGCAGCCAATCCCCCGGGAAAAGCAATCAGCCCCAGCATTTT. This sequence encodes CASSQSPGKSNQPQHF.

The CDR3 spells CASSDLTGELFF. DNA for the CDR3: TGTGCCAGCAGCGACCTAACCGGGGAGCTGTTTTTT. V and J are TRBV7-9 and TRBJ2-2; D call uncertain. The CDR3 length is 12 residues. Germline CDR1 and CDR2: SEHNR and FQNEAQ (reference sequence). V lost 5 bases and J 5 bases, leaving 6 bases between the germline ends.

The rearrangement joins TRBV11-3 to TRBJ2-5; D remains ambiguous. Trimming shortened V by 5 bases and J by 1 base, and 14 bases separated the two germline ends. CDR1 and CDR2 (germline): SGHNT, YENEEA. The CDR3 loop spans 15 amino acids. CDR3 residues: CASSRGASPQETQYF. The CDR3 DNA reads TGTGCCAGCAGCCGCGGCGCTAGTCCCCAAGAGACCCAGTACTTC.

The chain is built from TRBV19 and TRBJ2-2, with 12 bases matching TRBD2. Trimming removed 2 bases from V and 8 bases from J; junction bases left unmatched: 12. CDR1 is LNHDA, CDR2 SQIVND, per germline (reference sequence). The CDR3 has 18 amino acids. CDR3 amino acids: CASSISRWTSGKDGELFF. CDR3 nucleotide sequence: TGTGCCAGTAGTATAAGTCGATGGACTAGCGGGAAAGATGGGGAGCTGTTTTTT.

Points on this clone: A read error may account for a junction end that differs from germline. The chain links TRBV6-1 to TRBJ1-1; D remains unclear. The CDR3 has 13 residues. Germline V gives CDR1 MNHNS, CDR2 SASEGT. This chain's CDR3 is CASTEGVNTEAFF. CDR3 nucleotides: TGTGCCAGCACTGAAGGTGTGAACACTGAAGCTTTCTTT.

The rearrangement joins TRBV28 to TRBJ1-2; D unresolved. Germline assignment: CDR1 MDHEN and CDR2 SYDVKM. This CDR3 comprises 16 residues. Trimming pared 7 bases from V and 9 bases from J, leaving 27 bases between. The CDR3 sequence: CASISLPIYPTKSYTF. CDR3 in DNA: TGTGCCAGCATTTCCCTCCCGATCTACCCAACTAAAAGCTACACCTTC.

The chain joins TRBV15 to TRBJ1-5, with D possibly matching TRBD1 (5 bases). Per the germline V gene, CDR1 is LNHNV and CDR2 is YYDKDF (reference sequence). The V gene lost 0 bases and the J gene lost 3 bases, with 9 bases spanning the gap. The CDR3 spans 15 residues. The CDR3 coding sequence is TGTGCCACCAGCAGAGATAAGGGGTACAATCAGCCCCAGCATTTT. Its protein product is CATSRDKGYNQPQHF. The full variable domain, in which reference TRBV15 and TRBJ1-5 provide the parts outside the CDR3, is DAMVIQNPRYQVTQFGKPVTLSCSQTLNHNVMYWYQQKSSQAPKLLFHYYDKDFNNEADTPDNFQSRRPNTSFCFLDIRSPGLGDTAMYLCATSRDKGYNQPQHFGDGTRLSIL.

The rearrangement uses TRBV11-2 and TRBJ2-1; no clear D gene. The CDR3 has 12 residues. Trimming took off 3 bases at V and 8 bases at J, with 8 bases between the two ends. Germline lookup yields CDR1 SGHAT and CDR2 FQNNGV. CDR3 nucleotides: TGTGCCAGCAGCTTGCTTGTCGATGAGCAGTTCTTC. Translated: CASSLLVDEQFF.

The chain carries TRBV2 and TRBJ2-7, with TRBD2 identical over 10 bases. J gave up 9 bases and V 8 bases, and 13 bases lay outside the gene matches. Germline lookup yields CDR1 SNHLY and CDR2 FYNNEI. The CDR3 sequence is 14 residues long. The CDR3 coding sequence is TGTGCCAGCTCGGCAACTAGCGGGGTGCCTAGGCAGTACTTC. It yields the protein CASSATSGVPRQYF.

The chain joins TRBV13 to TRBJ1-1; D remains ambiguous. This CDR3 comprises 16 residues. V dropped 3 bases and J dropped 0 bases, with 14 bases sitting between them. Germline CDR1 reads PRHDT; CDR2 reads FYEKMQ (reference sequence). The CDR3 DNA is TGTGCCAGCAGCTTTAGCGCGGCACAGTTGAACACTGAAGCTTTCTTT. The encoded protein is CASSFSAAQLNTEAFF.

As DNA, the CDR3 is TGTGCCATCAGTGAGAGTTGGGGATGGGGCAATCAGCCCCAGCATTTT. It specifies CAISESWGWGNQPQHF. The chain recombines TRBV10-3 with TRBJ1-5; D is uncertain. V was shortened by 2 bases and J by 2 bases, with 13 bases between the two germline ends. The CDR3 covers 16 residues. Germline CDR1 ENHRY, CDR2 SYGVKD.

The chain links TRBV30 to TRBJ2-3; 9 bases fit TRBD1. The CDR3 sequence is 16 residues long. Germline V gives CDR1 GTSNPN, CDR2 SVGIG (reference sequence). Losses at the gene ends were 2 bases for V and 4 bases for J; bases not matched to a gene: 10. As DNA, the CDR3 is TGTGCCTGGAGTTCCCCCGGGACAGGGTTTCCAGATACGCAGTATTTT. Its translation is CAWSSPGTGFPDTQYF. Together with reference TRBV30 and TRBJ2-3, the CDR3 gives the full variable domain: SQTIHQWPATLVQPVGSPLSLECTVEGTSNPNLYWYRQAAGRGLQLLFYSVGIGQISSEVPQNLSASRPQDRQFILSSKKLLLSDSGFYLCAWSSPGTGFPDTQYFGPGTRLTVL.

Regarding this clone: At one end, the junction sequence differs from germline, possibly due to a read error. The V gene is TRBV7-6, the J gene TRBJ2-2, with TRBD2 matching 11 bases. Germline V gene lookup returns CDR1 SGHVS and CDR2 FNYEAQ. The CDR3 consists of 16 residues. The CDR3 protein is CASSLAGGPITGELFF. CDR3 in DNA: TGTGCCAGCAGCCTAGCGGGAGGACCGATCACCGGGGAGCTGTTTTTT. The variable domain in full, completed from reference TRBV7-6 and TRBJ2-2, reads GAGVSQSPRYKVTKRGQDVALRCDPISGHVSLYWYRQALGQGPEFLTYFNYEAQQDKSGLPNDRFSAERPEGSISTLTIQRTEQRDSAMYRCASSLAGGPITGELFFGEGSRLTVL.

This clone appeared a few times. Other DNA sequences in this sample translate to the same CDR3. The V and J genes are TRBV5-6 and TRBJ1-5; D uncertain. Looked up from germline, CDR1 is SGHDT and CDR2 is YYEEEE. The CDR3 loop spans 14 amino acids. Trimming pared 0 bases from V and 4 bases from J, leaving 8 bases between. CDR3 protein: CASSLGQANQPQHF. CDR3 DNA sequence: TGTGCCAGCAGCTTGGGGCAGGCTAATCAGCCCCAGCATTTT.

The chain couples TRBV15 to TRBJ2-7; the match to TRBD2 covers 9 bases. There are 17 residues in the CDR3. V shed 0 bases, J shed 6 bases, and the junction held 12 bases outside the gene matches. From germline, CDR1 is LNHNV and CDR2 YYDKDF (reference sequence). The chain's CDR3 is CATSRDRNSGSQGEQYF. As DNA, the CDR3 is TGTGCCACCAGCAGAGATCGAAATAGCGGGAGTCAAGGCGAGCAGTACTTC.

This clone was observed a single time. The chain is built from TRBV30 and TRBJ1-3; D remains ambiguous. The CDR3 is 13 amino acids. CDR1 GTSNPN and CDR2 SVGIG come from the germline V gene (reference sequence). The V and J ends lost 3 bases and 4 bases respectively, with 10 bases between them. CDR3 amino acids: CAWSYGVGNTIYF. CDR3 in DNA: TGTGCCTGGAGCTACGGGGTCGGAAACACCATATATTTT.

The chain has TRBV18 and TRBJ1-1; D gene unclear. CDR1 is KGHSH, CDR2 LQKENI, per germline. Trimming left V 2 bases short and J 1 base short, with 8 bases between. The CDR3 sequence is 14 residues long. Here the CDR3 reads CASSPVAGNTEAFF. The CDR3 bases are TGTGCCAGCTCACCAGTAGCGGGGAACACTGAAGCTTTCTTT.

The rearrangement joins TRBV13 to TRBJ2-7, with 13 bases fitting TRBD2. The CDR3 sequence is 14 residues long. Unmatched junction bases numbered 3, after V lost 5 bases and J lost 5 bases. Germline assignment: CDR1 PRHDT and CDR2 FYEKMQ (reference sequence). The CDR3: CASSQGTSGNEQYF. The CDR3 DNA sequence: TGTGCCAGCAGCCAAGGGACTAGCGGGAACGAGCAGTACTTC.

CDR3 coding DNA: TGTGCCTGGAAGGTCTCGGGGGGGGACGCTTTCTATGGCTACACCTTC. Translated: CAWKVSGGDAFYGYTF. This rearrangement joins TRBV30 to TRBJ1-2, with D perhaps matching TRBD1 (5 bases). Trimming shortened V by 4 bases and J by 4 bases, and 22 bases separated the two germline ends. This CDR3 has 16 residues. Germline V gene sequence: CDR1 GTSNPN, CDR2 SVGIG (reference sequence).

The V call is TRBV27, the J call TRBJ1-1; TRBD1 might be the D (5 bases). This CDR3 region has 15 residues. Trimming removed 8 bases at V and 4 bases at J, with 20 bases between. From germline, CDR1 is MNHEY and CDR2 SMNVEV (reference sequence). The CDR3 bases are TGTGCCAGCCATATCCACCTTCCAGGGTTCACTGAAGCTTTCTTT. It codes for CASHIHLPGFTEAFF.

The chain couples TRBV5-6 to TRBJ1-1; no firm D call. V gave up 0 bases and J gave up 4 bases, with 22 bases separating them. The CDR3 is made up of 18 amino acids. Per the germline V gene, CDR1 is SGHDT and CDR2 is YYEEEE. CDR3 loop: CASSLVEVLTSGGTEAFF. In nucleotides, the CDR3 is TGTGCCAGCAGCTTGGTAGAGGTCTTGACAAGTGGAGGCACTGAAGCTTTCTTT.

The chain joins TRBV4-1 to TRBJ1-2; 7 bases are shared with TRBD1. The ends lost 1 base at V and 1 base at J; junction bases unmatched: 3. This CDR3 is 15 amino acids long. Germline CDR1 MGHRA, CDR2 YSYEKL. The CDR3 DNA sequence: TGCGCCAGCAGCCAAGCGACAGGGAGTAACTATGGCTACACCTTC. It yields the protein CASSQATGSNYGYTF.